Listed below are T cell receptor beta chains from one sample, sequenced in a study of blood T cell repertoires in COVID-19. Generated by immunoSEQ multiplex PCR, the TCRdb table keeps only in-frame clones and is missing some. Of 450,000 or so clones listed, about 87% are singletons. The sequenced sample consisted of peripheral blood. The receptors stem from a man aged 18 to 35 with COVID-19, enrolled during active disease. Each CDR3 is given with its conserved first and last residue. The order of the fields is J gene, clone size, V gene, D gene, CDR3 protein, CDR3 DNA. D genes are given only for firm matches. The size entry is marked missing in some rows and otherwise reads once, few, many or a size class.

TRBJ2-7	NA	TRBV30	TRBD2	CAWSVGGVTYEQYF	TGTGCCTGGAGTGTTGGGGGGGTAACTTACGAGCAGTACTTC
TRBJ1-1	NA	TRBV11-3	NA	CASSLVAVMGTEAFF	TGTGCCAGCAGCTTAGTAGCCGTGATGGGCACTGAAGCTTTCTTT
TRBJ2-2	NA	TRBV6-5	TRBD1	CASSFSGTGAGELFF	TGTGCCAGCAGTTTTTCCGGGACAGGGGCCGGGGAGCTGTTTTTT
TRBJ2-3	NA	TRBV29-1	TRBD2	CSVELGLASDTQYF	TGCAGCGTTGAATTGGGACTAGCCTCAGATACGCAGTATTTT
TRBJ2-4	once	TRBV19	NA	CASSTESRVPKNIQYF	TGTGCCAGTAGTACAGAGAGCAGGGTTCCCAAAAACATTCAGTACTTC
TRBJ2-5	NA	TRBV2	TRBD1	CASSVGQQETQYF	TGTGCCAGCAGTGTGGGACAGCAAGAGACCCAGTACTTC
TRBJ1-1	NA	TRBV7-8	TRBD1	CASTSRQGRNTEAFF	TGTGCCAGCACCTCGCGACAGGGCCGGAACACTGAAGCTTTCTTT
TRBJ2-1	NA	TRBV25-1	NA	CASSESGTTNEQFF	TGTGCCAGCAGTGAATCCGGGACAACTAATGAGCAGTTCTTC
TRBJ1-4	once	TRBV5-4	NA	CASSLGTATNEKLFF	TGTGCCAGCAGCTTGGGGACAGCAACTAATGAAAAACTGTTTTTT
TRBJ1-3	NA	TRBV7-2	NA	CASSSTLSGNTIYF	TGTGCCAGCAGCTCGACACTCTCTGGAAACACCATATATTTT
TRBJ2-5	NA	TRBV10-3	NA	CAIKPGQREETQYF	TGTGCCATCAAGCCGGGACAACGGGAAGAGACCCAGTACTTC
TRBJ1-2	NA	TRBV3-1/TRBV3-2	TRBD1	CASSQNPGQVFYGYTF	TGTGCCAGCAGTCAGAACCCGGGACAGGTCTTCTATGGCTACACCTTC
TRBJ2-1	NA	TRBV25-1	TRBD1	CASRGQGFNEQFF	TGTGCCAGCAGGGGACAGGGGTTCAATGAGCAGTTCTTC
TRBJ1-2	NA	TRBV28	NA	CASSLAPLVGRTGYTF	TGTGCCAGCAGTTTAGCCCCCCTGGTAGGGAGGACGGGCTACACCTTC
TRBJ2-1	NA	TRBV10-1	TRBD2	CASSESSGGYNEQFF	TGCGCCAGCAGTGAGTCTAGCGGGGGATACAATGAGCAGTTCTTC
TRBJ1-1	NA	TRBV13	TRBD1	CASSLIGDRGRGTEAFF	TGTGCCAGCAGCTTAATTGGGGACAGGGGGCGCGGGACTGAAGCTTTCTTT
TRBJ2-1	NA	TRBV29-1	TRBD1	CSVVRRGRDDEQFF	TGCAGCGTTGTTCGCAGGGGGCGTGATGATGAGCAGTTCTTC
TRBJ2-7	NA	TRBV6-5	NA	CASSYSSGSSEQYF	TGTGCCAGCAGTTACTCAAGCGGGTCCTCCGAGCAGTACTTC
TRBJ2-5	NA	TRBV3-1/TRBV3-2	NA	CASSQVKETQYF	TGTGCCAGCAGCCAAGTAAAAGAGACCCAGTACTTC
TRBJ1-6	NA	TRBV19	NA	CASSIDRQVISPLHF	TGTGCCAGTAGTATAGATCGACAAGTTATCTCACCCCTCCACTTT
TRBJ1-1	few	TRBV3-1/TRBV3-2	NA	CASSWTEGGVEAFF	TGTGCCAGCAGCTGGACTGAGGGTGGCGTTGAAGCTTTCTTT
TRBJ2-2	NA	TRBV5-6	TRBD2	CASSLTLAGVTGELFF	TGTGCCAGCAGCTTAACTCTAGCGGGGGTCACCGGGGAGCTGTTTTTT
TRBJ2-4	NA	TRBV7-9	NA	CASSRREIQYF	TGTGCCAGCAGCCGACGGGAGATTCAGTACTTC
TRBJ1-3	NA	TRBV5-4	NA	CASSLGGGAAVNTIYF	TGTGCCAGCAGCTTGGGTGGGGGGGCCGCGGTCAACACCATATATTTT
TRBJ2-7	NA	TRBV7-8	NA	CASSLEGQGPGEQYF	TGTGCCAGCAGCCTAGAGGGGCAGGGGCCCGGGGAGCAGTACTTC
TRBJ1-1	NA	TRBV5-5	TRBD1	CASSGQALNTEAFF	TGTGCCAGCAGCGGACAGGCGTTGAACACTGAAGCTTTCTTT
TRBJ1-1	NA	TRBV5-6	NA	CASSLTGTNTEAFF	TGTGCCAGCAGCTTGACAGGGACGAACACTGAAGCTTTCTTT
TRBJ1-3	NA	TRBV6-5	NA	CASRGAAGNTIYF	TGTGCCAGCCGCGGGGCGGCCGGAAACACCATATATTTT
TRBJ2-5	NA	TRBV7-2	TRBD2	CASSARGTSGQETQYF	TGTGCCAGCAGCGCGAGGGGGACTAGCGGCCAAGAGACCCAGTACTTC
TRBJ2-1	NA	TRBV2	NA	CASSMNLEGNEQFF	TGTGCCAGCAGTATGAATCTGGAGGGGAATGAGCAGTTCTTC
TRBJ2-7	NA	TRBV5-1	TRBD1	CASSGGQLTGEQYF	TGCGCCAGCAGCGGGGGACAGTTAACGGGGGAGCAGTACTTC
TRBJ2-7	once	TRBV19	TRBD1	CASSIGAGGSNEQYF	TGTGCCAGTAGTATAGGTGCAGGGGGCTCAAACGAGCAGTACTTC
TRBJ2-2	NA	TRBV7-9	NA	CASSLSTGELFF	TGTGCCAGCAGCTTGAGCACCGGGGAGCTGTTTTTT
TRBJ2-2	NA	TRBV7-9	NA	CASSLVSAGELFF	TGTGCCAGCAGCTTAGTTTCAGCCGGGGAGCTGTTTTTT
TRBJ2-5	NA	TRBV2	TRBD2	CASSRGEGETQYF	TGTGCCAGCAGTCGAGGGGAGGGGGAGACCCAGTACTTC
TRBJ2-1	NA	TRBV14	TRBD2	CASSPLAGPYNEQFF	TGTGCCAGCAGCCCCCTAGCGGGGCCATACAATGAGCAGTTCTTC
TRBJ2-3	NA	TRBV7-7	TRBD2	CASSPDGLALTDTQYF	TGTGCTAGCAGCCCCGACGGACTAGCGCTCACAGATACGCAGTATTTT
TRBJ1-1	NA	TRBV9	TRBD1	CASSADRDTEAFF	TGTGCCAGCAGCGCAGACAGGGACACTGAAGCTTTCTTT
TRBJ2-5	NA	TRBV11-3	TRBD2	CASSPEAGGPRETQYF	TGTGCCAGCAGCCCCGAAGCGGGGGGGCCGAGGGAGACCCAGTACTTC
TRBJ1-1	NA	TRBV7-8	NA	CASSFEDISKTFF	TGTGCCAGCAGCTTCGAGGACATCTCGAAAACTTTCTTT
TRBJ2-5	NA	TRBV4-1	NA	CASSQEGRNQETQYF	TGCGCCAGCAGCCAAGAGGGCAGAAACCAAGAGACCCAGTACTTC
TRBJ2-5	NA	TRBV11-3	TRBD2	CASSFWTSGQETQYF	TGTGCCAGCAGCTTTTGGACTAGCGGGCAAGAGACCCAGTACTTC
TRBJ2-7	NA	TRBV7-6	NA	CASSWEDGPYYEQYF	TGTGCCAGCAGCTGGGAGGACGGACCCTATTACGAGCAGTACTTC
TRBJ1-3	NA	TRBV3-1/TRBV3-2	NA	CASRQETAESGNTIYF	TGTGCCAGCCGTCAGGAAACAGCCGAGTCTGGAAACACCATATATTTT
TRBJ2-7	NA	TRBV4-1	TRBD1	CASSQGQGEVYEQYF	TGCGCCAGCAGCCAAGGACAGGGGGAGGTATACGAGCAGTACTTC
TRBJ2-7	NA	TRBV7-9	NA	CASSLAGEDEQYF	TGTGCCAGCAGCTTAGCGGGAGAGGACGAGCAGTACTTC
TRBJ2-1	few	TRBV24-1	NA	CATSDLGGNEQFF	TGTGCCACCAGTGATTTAGGGGGCAATGAGCAGTTCTTC
TRBJ1-4	once	TRBV18	TRBD1	CASSPPGQLYEKLFF	TGTGCCAGCTCACCACCGGGACAGCTGTATGAAAAACTGTTTTTT
TRBJ1-5	NA	TRBV12-3/TRBV12-4	NA	CASSFQRQPQHF	TGTGCCAGCAGTTTTCAGAGGCAGCCCCAGCATTTT
TRBJ1-1	NA	TRBV2	NA	CASTETRAGGTEAFF	TGTGCCAGCACCGAAACGAGGGCAGGAGGAACTGAAGCTTTCTTT
TRBJ2-1	NA	TRBV7-3	TRBD2	CASTLLAGYNEQFF	TGTGCCAGCACGTTGCTAGCGGGTTACAATGAGCAGTTCTTC
TRBJ2-7	NA	TRBV6-5	TRBD1	CASRVGTGRSYEQYF	TGTGCCAGCAGGGTCGGGACAGGCCGCTCCTACGAGCAGTACTTC
TRBJ2-5	NA	TRBV5-6	TRBD2	CASSLVASGRETQYF	TGTGCCAGCAGCTTGGTTGCTAGCGGGAGAGAGACCCAGTACTTC
TRBJ1-2	once	TRBV29-1	NA	CSVERGQNYGYTF	TGCAGCGTTGAACGTGGACAGAACTATGGCTACACCTTC
TRBJ2-7	NA	TRBV3-1/TRBV3-2	NA	CASSLDLGGEQYF	TGTGCCAGCAGCCTGGATTTAGGGGGCGAGCAGTACTTC
TRBJ1-5	once	TRBV28	NA	CAVQGWVNQPQHF	TGTGCCGTACAGGGTTGGGTCAATCAGCCCCAGCATTTT
TRBJ2-5	NA	TRBV3-1/TRBV3-2	NA	CASSQDWVGVGLATPQQETQYF	TGTGCCAGCAGCCAAGATTGGGTAGGTGTTGGCCTAGCTACCCCCCAACAAGAGACCCAGTACTTC
TRBJ2-1	NA	TRBV5-1	TRBD2	CASSLDAGTSGEQFF	TGCGCCAGCAGCTTGGACGCAGGGACTAGCGGCGAGCAGTTCTTC